The 20 T cell receptor beta chains below all came from one sample that was sequenced in a study of blood T cell repertoires in COVID-19 (TCRdb year 2020). Library creation used the immunoSEQ multiplex PCR assay. This immuneACCESS table, as held by TCRdb, lists in-frame sequences with V and J called but not all clones. Of the missing ones, under half trace to an unresolved V gene in checked studies; the others have no known cause. Here the sample has approximately 200,000 clones; about 80% occur a single time. Clones ranked in the top ten supply approximately 8% of the sample. The sample comprised peripheral blood. The receptors shown here come from a woman over 75 with COVID-19, enrolled during active disease.

The chain uses TRBV12-5 and TRBJ2-4; D gene unclear. With 7 bases removed from V and 1 base from J, the gap between germline ends came to 11 bases. In germline, CDR1 is LGHNT, CDR2 FRNRAP. This CDR3 has 14 amino acids. CDR3 nucleotide sequence: TGTGCTAGTGCCACCGGTCGGGCCAAAAACATTCAGTACTTC. Its translation is CASATGRAKNIQYF.

The chain carries TRBV19 and TRBJ2-4; D remains ambiguous. With 0 bases removed from V and 3 bases from J, the gap between germline ends came to 6 bases. Germline values: CDR1 LNHDA, CDR2 SQIVND (reference sequence). The length of the CDR3 is 14 residues. Written as DNA, the CDR3 is TGTGCCAGTAGTATAGATGCAGTCAAAAACATTCAGTACTTC. This codes for CASSIDAVKNIQYF.

This sequence joins TRBV10-2 and TRBJ2-5; possibly TRBD2 for D (5 bases). V lost 2 bases to trimming and J lost 5 bases, with 12 bases between them. Looked up from germline, CDR1 is WSHSY and CDR2 is SAAADI. The CDR3 has 14 amino acids. CDR3 amino acids: CASSETGSGETQYF. CDR3 in DNA: TGCGCCAGCAGTGAGACGGGGTCTGGGGAGACCCAGTACTTC.

This clone was observed once. The V and J genes are TRBV5-1 and TRBJ1-4, with no clear D. CDR1 is SGHRS and CDR2 is YFSETQ in the germline V gene. There are 14 residues in the CDR3. V was pared by 4 bases and J by 0 bases, with 7 bases between. Here the CDR3 reads CASSNSPTNEKLFF. CDR3 bases: TGCGCCAGCAGCAACAGTCCAACTAATGAAAAACTGTTTTTT.

V usage is TRBV19 and J usage is TRBJ1-5, with TRBD1 identical over 10 bases. The trim removed 6 bases at V and 4 bases at J, leaving 0 bases unmatched. CDR3 length: 13 amino acids. Germline values: CDR1 LNHDA, CDR2 SQIVND (reference sequence). The CDR3 nucleotides read TGTGCCAGTAGGGACAGGGGGAATCAGCCCCAGCATTTT. It codes for CASRDRGNQPQHF.

This chain joins TRBV7-2 and TRBJ1-1, with 7 bases lining up with TRBD1. The germline gives CDR1 SGHTA, CDR2 FQGNSA. The J segment lost 2 bases and the V segment lost 5 bases, leaving 5 bases of the junction unmatched. CDR3 length: 14 residues. Here the CDR3 reads CASSTRTGNTEAFF. Written as DNA, the CDR3 is TGTGCCAGCAGCACCCGGACAGGAAACACTGAAGCTTTCTTT.

The V and J genes are TRBV18 and TRBJ1-5; 8 bases match TRBD1. This CDR3 has 15 residues. Looked up from germline, CDR1 is KGHSH and CDR2 is LQKENI. Trimming at V came to 0 bases and at J to 6 bases, leaving 4 bases not matched to a gene. Here the CDR3 reads CASSPPAGGSQPQHF. The CDR3 nucleotides read TGTGCCAGCTCACCACCGGCAGGGGGCAGTCAGCCCCAGCATTTT.

The chain has TRBV6-1 and TRBJ1-2; perhaps TRBD1 as D (5 bases). Trimming stripped 3 bases from V and 1 base from J, with 12 bases between. This CDR3 region has 15 residues. Germline V CDR1 and CDR2: MNHNS, SASEGT. For the CDR3, the DNA is TGTGCCAGCAGTGAGGGGCTAGGCAATAACTATGGCTACACCTTC. This translates into CASSEGLGNNYGYTF.

The V and J genes are TRBV7-3 and TRBJ2-3; 9 bases fit TRBD1. There are 14 residues in the CDR3. Trimming took 5 bases from V and 5 from J; bases not matched to a gene: 5. The germline V gene has CDR1 SGHTA and CDR2 FQGTGA. CDR3 DNA sequence: TGTGCCAGCAGCCGGGACAGGGCAGGAGATACGCAGTATTTT. Its protein product is CASSRDRAGDTQYF.

This clone occurred a few times. The genes are TRBV5-1 and TRBJ2-1; D may be TRBD2 (6 bases). The ends were cut back, 1 base at V and 0 bases at J, with 8 bases in the middle. The CDR3 contains 15 residues. CDR1 SGHRS and CDR2 YFSETQ come from the germline V gene. The CDR3 sequence is CASSLWGDSYNEQFF. For the CDR3, the DNA is TGCGCCAGCAGCTTGTGGGGGGACTCCTACAATGAGCAGTTCTTC.

Points on this clone: The junction shows a germline mismatch at one end, possibly a read error. This chain links TRBV6-5 with TRBJ2-1; D gene unclear. CDR1 is MNHEY, CDR2 SVGAGI, per germline. This CDR3 spans 13 amino acids. In DNA, the CDR3 is TGTGCCAGCAGTTACCCCCCCTACTATGAGCAGTTCTTC. Its protein is CASSYPPYYEQFF.

The V call is TRBV6-6, the J call TRBJ2-6, with D possibly being TRBD1 (6 bases). V lost 10 bases, J lost 4 bases, and 14 bases lay in between. This CDR3 has 14 amino acids. Germline CDR1 is MNHNY and CDR2 is SVGAGI (reference sequence). The CDR3 region has the DNA TGTGCCACCGCAGGGGCGCGAGGGGCCAACGTCCTGACTTTC. It codes for CATAGARGANVLTF.

The rearrangement links TRBV19 to TRBJ1-4; D may be TRBD1 (6 bases). This CDR3 contains 15 residues. Germline CDR1 LNHDA, CDR2 SQIVND (reference sequence). The V gene lost 5 bases and the J gene lost 3 bases, with 13 bases spanning the gap. This CDR3 is CASSVTGLPNEKLFF. CDR3 nucleotide sequence: TGTGCCAGTAGTGTCACAGGGCTCCCTAATGAAAAACTGTTTTTT.

This sequence joins TRBV3-1 (or the pseudogene TRBV3-2) and TRBJ2-7; 12 bases line up with TRBD2. V dropped 6 bases and J dropped 3; count of bases not matched to a gene: 6. Germline CDR1 is LGHDT and CDR2 is YNNKEL (reference sequence). CDR3 length equals 15 residues. The DNA for the CDR3 is TGTGCCAGCAGGCTCACTAGCGGGAGGAACTACGAGCAGTACTTC. Translated, it gives CASRLTSGRNYEQYF.

V is TRBV19 and J is TRBJ2-6; the D is unclear. The V gene's germline CDR1 is LNHDA and CDR2 SQIVND (reference sequence). The CDR3 is 16 residues long. Trimming took off 4 bases at V and 0 bases at J, with 10 bases between the two ends. CDR3 protein: CASSTYPSSGANVLTF. The DNA of the CDR3 is TGTGCCAGTAGTACCTATCCAAGCTCTGGGGCCAACGTCCTGACTTTC.

V and J are TRBV7-8 and TRBJ1-2; a weak D match, TRBD1 (6 bases). CDR3 size: 17 residues. Between the trimmed V and J ends, which lost 0 bases and 0 bases, there was a span of 14 bases. From germline, CDR1 is SGHVS and CDR2 FQNEAQ. CDR3 sequence (DNA): TGTGCCAGCAGCTTAGCTTACCTCAGGGGAACTAACTATGGCTACACCTTC. Translating it yields CASSLAYLRGTNYGYTF.

The chain combines TRBV29-1 with TRBJ1-5, with D perhaps matching TRBD1 (6 bases). The CDR3 is made up of 16 amino acids. V lost 1 base, J lost 2 bases, and 15 bases lay in between. Germline values: CDR1 SQVTM, CDR2 ANQGSEA. The CDR3 region has the DNA TGCAGCGTTGAAGGGGGGAACAGGGTAGGCAATCAGCCCCAGCATTTT. Translated, it gives CSVEGGNRVGNQPQHF.

Turning to this clone: Relative to the germline gene, one junction end is altered; a read error may explain this. The gene calls are TRBV5-1 and TRBJ2-5, with TRBD2 matching over 15 bases. CDR1 SGHRS and CDR2 YFSETQ come from the germline V gene. The CDR3 loop spans 14 amino acids. The CDR3 nucleotides read TGCGCCAGCAGCCTAGGGACTAGCGGGGGGCCTGGGGACTTC. Amino acid sequence: CASSLGTSGGPGDF.

V usage is TRBV24-1 and J usage is TRBJ2-7; D remains ambiguous. This CDR3 contains 13 residues. Trimming took 6 bases from V and 6 from J, leaving 14 bases between them. Germline V gives CDR1 KGHDR, CDR2 SFDVKD. Here the CDR3 DNA reads TGTGCCACCAGTTCTTACCCCCTACCCGAGCAGTACTTC. It codes for CATSSYPLPEQYF.

The chain is built from TRBV4-2 and TRBJ2-1, with D possibly TRBD1 on 5 matching bases. Germline loops: CDR1 LGHNA, CDR2 YNFKEQ. V was shortened by 0 bases and J by 8 bases, with 14 bases between the two germline ends. CDR3 length equals 15 residues. As DNA, the CDR3 is TGTGCCAGCAGCCAAGATGGGCAGGGTTCGGATGAGCAGTTCTTC. Translated: CASSQDGQGSDEQFF.